The 10 T cell receptor beta chains presented below share a single source sample, sequenced in a study of shared clonotypes between healthy human individuals. Only in-frame clones appear in the TCRdb table, and some are missing; sequencing was by immunoSEQ multiplex PCR. Found here are approximately 2.1 million clones, more than 80% of them singletons; the top ten hold about 0.39%. The sequencing input was naive CD4+ T cells from PBMCs. Subset reported: CD45RA+ positively selected. All receptors come from a man between 18 and 35 years old in good health. Some clones in this sample may be carry-over from other donors' samples.

This chain links TRBV2 with TRBJ2-7; TRBD2 matches 8 bases. The CDR3 covers 15 residues. J gave up 3 bases and V 7 bases, and 11 bases lay outside the gene matches. The germline V gene has CDR1 SNHLY and CDR2 FYNNEI. The CDR3 DNA reads TGTGCCAGCAAAGGGCGGGAGGCCAAAAACTACGAGCAGTACTTC. Translating it yields CASKGREAKNYEQYF.

The chain is built from TRBV19 and TRBJ1-2; tentative D call: TRBD1 (5 bases). This CDR3 comprises 17 residues. Germline V gene lookup returns CDR1 LNHDA and CDR2 SQIVND (reference sequence). V lost 4 bases, J lost 1 base, and 19 bases lay in between. Here the CDR3 DNA reads TGTGCCAGTAGTACGAGGACAATGCATACCAATAACTATGGCTACACCTTC. Protein: CASSTRTMHTNNYGYTF. Based on the CDR3 plus reference TRBV19 and TRBJ1-2, the full variable domain is DGGITQSPKYLFRKEGQNVTLSCEQNLNHDAMYWYRQDPGQGLRLIYYSQIVNDFQKGDIAEGYSVSREKKESFPLTVTSAQKNPTAFYLCASSTRTMHTNNYGYTFGSGTRLTVV.

The chain links TRBV11-2 to TRBJ2-7; D gene ambiguous. V lost 5 bases to trimming and J lost 0 bases, with 11 bases between them. Germline CDR1 is SGHAT and CDR2 is FQNNGV. The CDR3 has 14 amino acids. The CDR3, as DNA: TGTGCCAGCAGCCCTACGTATAGCTCCTACGAGCAGTACTTC. Encoded protein: CASSPTYSSYEQYF.

The chain links TRBV6-5 to TRBJ2-1, with a tentative D call TRBD2 (5 bases). The CDR3 is made up of 14 amino acids. The germline V and J ends were trimmed by 7 bases and 2 bases, with 12 bases remaining between them. Per germline, CDR1 MNHEY and CDR2 SVGAGI. The CDR3 DNA reads as TGTGCCAGCACCCCCCCCGGGACCTACAATGAGCAGTTCTTC. Translating gives CASTPPGTYNEQFF.

The V call is TRBV4-3, the J call TRBJ2-3, with D possibly matching TRBD2 (6 bases). The germline V gene has CDR1 LGHNA and CDR2 YSLEER. This CDR3 contains 14 residues. V lost 4 bases to trimming and J lost 2 bases, with 10 bases between them. CDR3 residues: CASSLQGLTDTQYF. The CDR3, as DNA: TGCGCCAGCAGCCTCCAGGGACTCACAGATACGCAGTATTTT.

V usage is TRBV7-8 and J usage is TRBJ2-7; 8 bases fit TRBD1. This CDR3 region has 12 residues. V lost 5 bases, J lost 10 bases, and 7 bases stayed unmatched. CDR1 and CDR2 (germline): SGHVS, FQNEAQ. DNA for the CDR3: TGTGCCAGCAGCCTCCCGGGACAGGCTCAGTACTTC. Its protein product is CASSLPGQAQYF.

With regard to this clone: Other DNA sequences in the sample encode the same CDR3. The chain couples TRBV18 to TRBJ2-1; D is unresolved. This CDR3 is 11 amino acids long. Germline-derived CDR1 and CDR2 are KGHSH and LQKENI. Trimming removed 5 bases at V and 5 bases at J, with 4 bases between. Here the CDR3 DNA reads TGTGCCAGCTCAATCAACAATGAGCAGTTCTTC. Translated, it gives CASSINNEQFF.

The rearrangement links TRBV28 to TRBJ2-7; D not resolved. Germline-derived CDR1 and CDR2 are MDHEN and SYDVKM. This CDR3 is 14 amino acids long. Deletions cut 5 bases from V and 3 bases from J, with 14 bases between. CDR3 protein: CASSPPGQVYEQYF. For the CDR3, the DNA is TGTGCCAGCAGTCCCCCGGGTCAGGTCTACGAGCAGTACTTC.

This chain connects TRBV28 to TRBJ1-5, with a weak D call TRBD1 (6 bases). This CDR3 has 16 residues. Between the trimmed V and J ends, which lost 5 bases and 7 bases, there was a span of 21 bases. Germline V gene data show CDR1 as MDHEN and CDR2 as SYDVKM. CDR3 in DNA: TGTGCCAGCAGTGGCCCTGGGACAAGCCGCGACCAGCCCCAGCATTTT. Protein sequence: CASSGPGTSRDQPQHF. Using reference TRBV28 and TRBJ1-5 for the parts outside the CDR3, the full variable domain is DVKVTQSSRYLVKRTGEKVFLECVQDMDHENMFWYRQDPGLGLRLIYFSYDVKMKEKGDIPEGYSVSREKKERFSLILESASTNQTSMYLCASSGPGTSRDQPQHFGDGTRLSIL.

In regard to this clone: The junction and the germline gene differ at one end; a read error may be behind it. The rearrangement links TRBV6-5 to TRBJ2-7, with no clear D. Germline lookup yields CDR1 MNHEY and CDR2 SVGAGI. The CDR3 is 9 residues long. CDR3 protein: CASGYEQYF. The CDR3 DNA reads TGTGCCAGCGGTTACGAGCAGTACTTC.